Shown below are 28 T cell receptor beta chains from a single sample sequenced in a study of OX40 agonist ivuxolimab in advanced cancers. Here immunoSEQ multiplex PCR was the method, and the copy in TCRdb shows in-frame clones only, minus some. The table includes under 100,000 clones, roughly 80% detected once. The sequencing used CD4+ or CD8+ T cells sorted from blood, collected in a trial of the OX40 agonist ivuxolimab. The receptors derive from an adult with an advanced solid tumor such as melanoma, head and neck, liver or kidney cancer.

The sample holds a few counts of this clone. The CDR3 DNA sequence: TGTGCCAGCAGTGAACTAGGGGGAACTGGTCAGTTCTTC. Its protein is CASSELGGTGQFF. The genes are TRBV6-1 and TRBJ2-1; the D gene is possibly TRBD1 (6 bases). Germline assignment: CDR1 MNHNS and CDR2 SASEGT. This CDR3 has 13 residues. V lost 2 bases and J lost 13, with 15 bases in between.

J is TRBJ2-1 and V is TRBV6-1; D not resolved. Germline V gives CDR1 MNHNS, CDR2 SASEGT. The CDR3 covers 14 residues. The V end was cut by 4 bases, the J end by 3 bases, with 10 bases between. The CDR3 protein is CASSVVGSYNEQFF. CDR3 nucleotides: TGTGCCAGCAGTGTTGTTGGTAGCTACAATGAGCAGTTCTTC.

The chain couples TRBV4-1 to TRBJ2-2; 7 nucleotides agree with TRBD2. With 0 bases clipped from V and 2 bases from J, the junction kept 6 bases outside the gene matches. From germline, CDR1 is MGHRA and CDR2 YSYEKL. The CDR3 runs to 17 residues. The CDR3 reads CASSQEATGGNTGELFF. The DNA for the CDR3 is TGCGCCAGCAGCCAAGAGGCGACGGGGGGAAACACCGGGGAGCTGTTTTTT.

The chain employs TRBV11-3 and TRBJ1-5; 7 nucleotides agree with TRBD1. Germline lookup yields CDR1 SGHNT and CDR2 YENEEA. Trimming removed 3 bases from V and 0 bases from J; junction bases left unmatched: 8. The CDR3 totals 17 residues. CDR3 in DNA: TGTGCCAGCAGCTTTATACTCGGGACAGCTAGCAATCAGCCCCAGCATTTT. It codes for CASSFILGTASNQPQHF.

The chain recombines TRBV7-6 with TRBJ2-5; no firm D call. Germline V gene sequence: CDR1 SGHVS, CDR2 FNYEAQ. Trimming pared 4 bases from V and 0 bases from J, leaving 12 bases between. The CDR3 sequence is 15 residues long. The CDR3 DNA is TGTGCCAGCAGCTCCAAAACCCTGTACCAAGAGACCCAGTACTTC. This translates into CASSSKTLYQETQYF.

This clone occurred many times. J is TRBJ1-2 and V is TRBV27; D might be TRBD1 (6 bases). Germline CDR1 is MNHEY and CDR2 is SMNVEV (reference sequence). The CDR3 has 13 residues. V lost 7 bases to trimming and J lost 6 bases, with 15 bases between them. The CDR3 reads CASMAGGSHGYTF. The CDR3 region has the DNA TGTGCCAGCATGGCGGGGGGCAGTCATGGCTACACCTTC.

A remark on this clone: Different DNA sequences within this sample yield the same CDR3. The chain links TRBV30 to TRBJ1-5; no clear D gene. The CDR3 runs to 13 residues. V lost 1 base to trimming and J lost 0 bases, with 4 bases between them. Germline V CDR1 and CDR2: GTSNPN, SVGIG (reference sequence). Written as DNA, the CDR3 is TGTGCCTGGAGTGCCGATAGCAATCAGCCCCAGCATTTT. This encodes CAWSADSNQPQHF.

The V call is TRBV6-5, the J call TRBJ2-6; the D gene could be TRBD1 or TRBD2 (6 bases each). Trimming pared 8 bases from V and 1 base from J, leaving 12 bases between. Germline CDR1 is MNHEY and CDR2 is SVGAGI. The CDR3 sequence is 15 residues long. In nucleotides, the CDR3 is TGTGCCAGCGTGTCGGGGGCATCTGGGGCCAACGTCCTGACTTTC. Its translation is CASVSGASGANVLTF.

This chain connects TRBV5-5 to TRBJ2-3; no firm D call. The CDR3 is 15 amino acids. Germline CDR1 SGHKS, CDR2 YYEKEE (reference sequence). Deletions cut 5 bases from V and 0 bases from J, with 13 bases between. CDR3 in amino acids: CASRPAPTSTDTQYF. The CDR3 nucleotides are TGTGCCAGCAGGCCAGCGCCAACCAGCACAGATACGCAGTATTTT.

The chain links TRBV10-3 to TRBJ2-7, with 10 bases aligning to TRBD2. This CDR3 is 15 amino acids long. CDR1 and CDR2 (germline): ENHRY, SYGVKD. Germline trimming cut 3 bases from V and 2 bases from J; bases unmatched to any gene: 4. CDR3 nucleotides: TGTGCCATCAGTGATTCCCTAGCGGGAGCCTACGAGCAGTACTTC. Encoded protein: CAISDSLAGAYEQYF.

The chain uses TRBV5-5 and TRBJ2-3; 7 bases agree with TRBD2. In germline, CDR1 is SGHKS, CDR2 YYEKEE (reference sequence). Trimming removed 4 bases from V and 3 bases from J; junction bases left unmatched: 8. The CDR3 runs to 15 residues. CDR3 in DNA: TGTGCCAGCAGCGGAGGCACTAGCGATACAGATACGCAGTATTTT. Amino acids: CASSGGTSDTDTQYF.

The chain links TRBV15 to TRBJ1-2; tentative D call: TRBD1 (5 bases). Per the germline V gene, CDR1 is LNHNV and CDR2 is YYDKDF (reference sequence). The germline V and J ends were trimmed by 5 bases and 9 bases, with 16 bases remaining between them. The CDR3 is 13 residues long. As DNA, the CDR3 is TGTGCCACCAGCGCCCGAACAGGCACAAGCTACACCTTC. It yields the protein CATSARTGTSYTF.

This clone appeared a single time. As DNA, the CDR3 is TGCGCCAGCAGCCAGGTTTCGTACCCCGGCGATGAGCAGTTCTTC. Its protein is CASSQVSYPGDEQFF. The chain recombines TRBV4-1 with TRBJ2-1; the D is unclear. The germline CDR1 and CDR2 sequences are MGHRA and YSYEKL. V lost 3 bases to trimming and J lost 8 bases, with 17 bases between them. CDR3 length: 15 amino acids.

This clone has only one observation. The gene calls are TRBV5-1 and TRBJ2-1, with D possibly matching TRBD2 (6 bases). Germline CDR1 reads SGHRS; CDR2 reads YFSETQ. The CDR3 is 14 amino acids. Trimming stripped 6 bases from V and 8 bases from J, with 18 bases between. The CDR3 bases are TGCGCCAGCAATGATGCGGCGCGGGGCGATGAGCAGTTCTTC. Protein product: CASNDAARGDEQFF.

The rearrangement links TRBV11-2 to TRBJ2-7; TRBD2 is a possible D gene (6 bases). The V gene lost 3 bases and the J gene lost 2 bases, with 8 bases spanning the gap. The CDR3 sequence is 13 residues long. Germline CDR1 and CDR2: SGHAT and FQNNGV. The CDR3 is CASSFGGAYEQYF. CDR3 DNA: TGTGCCAGCAGCTTCGGCGGGGCCTACGAGCAGTACTTC.

V is TRBV6-5 and J is TRBJ2-1; D gene uncertain. V gave up 2 bases and J gave up 1 base, with 3 bases separating them. This CDR3 spans 13 amino acids. Germline assignment: CDR1 MNHEY and CDR2 SVGAGI. In DNA form, the CDR3 reads TGTGCCAGCAGTTACAGGTCCTACAATGAGCAGTTCTTC. Translating gives CASSYRSYNEQFF.

The chain carries TRBV9 and TRBJ1-5; no definite D call. Per germline, CDR1 SGDLS and CDR2 YYNGEE. This CDR3 has 15 residues. With 0 bases removed from V and 3 bases from J, the gap between germline ends came to 10 bases. The chain's CDR3 is CASSVEAANNQPQHF. CDR3 nucleotides: TGTGCCAGCAGCGTAGAGGCAGCCAACAATCAGCCCCAGCATTTT.

The V gene is TRBV4-3, the J gene TRBJ1-1; D possibly corresponds to TRBD1 (6 bases). With 4 bases removed from V and 3 bases from J, the gap between germline ends came to 12 bases. The CDR3 has 14 amino acids. CDR1 and CDR2 (germline): LGHNA, YSLEER. CDR3 loop: CASSRGQRDTEAFF. CDR3 coding DNA: TGCGCCAGCAGCCGAGGACAGAGGGACACTGAAGCTTTCTTT.

This sequence joins TRBV5-8 and TRBJ2-6, with D uncertain. CDR1 SGHTS and CDR2 YDEGEE come from the germline V gene. Trimming left V 4 bases short and J 4 bases short, with 9 bases between. The CDR3 covers 14 residues. The CDR3 bases are TGTGCCAGCAGCGCCCAATCGGGGGCCAACGTCCTGACTTTC. Amino acids: CASSAQSGANVLTF.

V and J are TRBV19 and TRBJ2-1, with 8 nucleotides matching TRBD2. CDR3 length equals 15 residues. V was pared by 1 base and J by 2 bases, with 1 base of the junction left unmatched. Germline V gene lookup returns CDR1 LNHDA and CDR2 SQIVND (reference sequence). This chain's CDR3 is CASSIGLAPYNEQFF. For the CDR3, the DNA is TGTGCCAGTAGTATAGGACTAGCGCCCTACAATGAGCAGTTCTTC.

This chain joins TRBV5-4 and TRBJ1-2; D is possibly TRBD1 (5 bases). V was clipped by 4 bases and J by 1 base, with 14 bases between them. Germline V gene data show CDR1 as SGHNT and CDR2 as YYREEE (reference sequence). The CDR3 sequence is 15 residues long. CDR3 amino acids: CASSPPTAINYGYTF. CDR3 nucleotide sequence: TGTGCCAGCAGCCCCCCGACAGCTATTAACTATGGCTACACCTTC.

The chain recombines TRBV4-1 with TRBJ2-5; no clear D gene. V dropped 1 base and J dropped 5 bases, with 8 bases sitting between them. Germline CDR1 reads MGHRA; CDR2 reads YSYEKL. CDR3 length: 13 amino acids. The DNA for the CDR3 is TGCGCCAGCAGCCAAGCCGGCTGGGAGACCCAGTACTTC. Protein sequence: CASSQAGWETQYF.

This clone has just a few counts. The genes are TRBV29-1 and TRBJ1-2; TRBD1 is a possible D gene (6 bases). V shed 1 base and J shed 7 bases, with 19 bases lying between them. The germline V gene has CDR1 SQVTM and CDR2 ANQGSEA. The CDR3 sequence is 15 residues long. The CDR3 reads CSVEVGGTGRLGYTF. DNA for the CDR3: TGCAGCGTTGAAGTAGGAGGTACAGGGCGTCTTGGCTACACCTTC.

This chain connects TRBV5-5 to TRBJ2-5; D gene unclear. Germline V gene data show CDR1 as SGHKS and CDR2 as YYEKEE (reference sequence). V was shortened by 2 bases and J by 4 bases, with 9 bases between the two germline ends. This CDR3 has 13 amino acids. The CDR3 DNA is TGTGCCAGCAGCTTTTCGACGGGAGAGACCCAGTACTTC. Amino acid sequence: CASSFSTGETQYF.

The chain links TRBV6-5 to TRBJ2-2; D not resolved. Germline V CDR1 and CDR2: MNHEY, SVGAGI. V lost 2 bases to trimming and J lost 1 base, with 11 bases between them. CDR3 length equals 16 residues. In DNA form, the CDR3 reads TGTGCCAGCAGTTACGGGGTAGTACTGAACACCGGGGAGCTGTTTTTT. Residues: CASSYGVVLNTGELFF.

The chain uses TRBV6-5 and TRBJ2-4; 7 bases align to TRBD1. CDR3 size: 16 residues. Germline values: CDR1 MNHEY, CDR2 SVGAGI. J gave up 2 bases and V 4 bases, and 8 bases lay outside the gene matches. CDR3 sequence reads: CASSFNDRATKNIQYF. As DNA, the CDR3 is TGTGCCAGCAGTTTCAACGACAGGGCAACCAAAAACATTCAGTACTTC.

The CDR3 DNA sequence: TGTGCCAGCTCACCACCTTGGGACAGTTCCTATGGCTACACCTTC. Its protein product is CASSPPWDSSYGYTF. This chain uses TRBV18 with TRBJ1-2; TRBD1 matches 7 bases. Germline V gives CDR1 KGHSH, CDR2 LQKENI. V lost 0 bases, J lost 4 bases, and 5 bases stayed unmatched. The CDR3 totals 15 residues.

This chain connects TRBV6-5 to TRBJ1-5; no clear D. CDR1 MNHEY and CDR2 SVGAGI come from the germline V gene. CDR3 length: 15 residues. V was shortened by 0 bases and J by 3 bases, with 9 bases between the two germline ends. The CDR3 sequence is CASSYSGRVNQPQHF. Written as DNA, the CDR3 is TGTGCCAGCAGTTACTCGGGCCGGGTCAATCAGCCCCAGCATTTT.